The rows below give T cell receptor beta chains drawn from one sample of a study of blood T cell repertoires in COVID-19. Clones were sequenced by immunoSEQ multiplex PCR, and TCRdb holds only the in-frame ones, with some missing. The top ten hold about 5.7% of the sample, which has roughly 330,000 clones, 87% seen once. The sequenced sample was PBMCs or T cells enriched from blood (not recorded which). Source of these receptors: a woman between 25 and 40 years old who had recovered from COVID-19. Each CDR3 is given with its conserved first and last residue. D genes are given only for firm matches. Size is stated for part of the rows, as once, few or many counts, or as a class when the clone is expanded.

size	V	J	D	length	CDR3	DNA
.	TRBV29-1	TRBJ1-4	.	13	CSVPGEGWEKLFF	TGCAGCGTCCCCGGGGAGGGATGGGAAAAACTGTTTTTT
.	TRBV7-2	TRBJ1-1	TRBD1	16	CASSLPTTGGITEAFF	TGTGCCAGCAGCTTACCGACGACAGGGGGCATCACTGAAGCTTTCTTT
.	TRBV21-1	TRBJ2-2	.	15	CASTPRLADARELFF	TGTGCCAGCACCCCTAGGCTAGCGGATGCCAGGGAGCTGTTTTTT
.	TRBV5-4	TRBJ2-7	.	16	CASTPGERGGSYEQYF	TGTGCCAGCACTCCAGGGGAGCGGGGTGGCTCCTACGAGCAGTACTTC
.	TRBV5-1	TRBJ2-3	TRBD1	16	CASSYYRGKSTDTQYF	TGCGCCAGCAGCTACTACAGGGGCAAGAGCACAGATACGCAGTATTTT
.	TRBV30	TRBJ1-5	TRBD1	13	CAWTGQSDQPQHF	TGTGCCTGGACGGGACAGAGTGATCAGCCCCAGCATTTT
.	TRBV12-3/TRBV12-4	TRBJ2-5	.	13	CASSLGRQETQYF	TGTGCCAGCAGTTTGGGCAGGCAAGAGACCCAGTACTTC
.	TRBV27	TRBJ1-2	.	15	CASRKADGSVYGYTF	TGTGCCAGCAGGAAAGCGGACGGTTCAGTCTATGGCTACACCTTC
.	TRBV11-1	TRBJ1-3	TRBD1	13	CASATGTGNTIYF	TGTGCCAGCGCGACAGGGACCGGAAACACCATATATTTT
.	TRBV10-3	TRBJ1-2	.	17	CAISEANRAEVTYGYTF	TGTGCCATCAGTGAGGCCAACAGGGCAGAGGTGACCTATGGCTACACCTTC
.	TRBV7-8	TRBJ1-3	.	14	CASSHSGPGNTIYF	TGTGCCAGCAGCCACTCTGGGCCTGGAAACACCATATATTTT
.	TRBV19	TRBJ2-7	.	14	CASSPQGGTYEQYF	TGTGCCAGTAGTCCGCAGGGGGGTACGTACGAGCAGTACTTC
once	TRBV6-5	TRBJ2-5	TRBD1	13	CASSGTAFETQYF	TGTGCCAGCAGCGGGACAGCCTTTGAGACCCAGTACTTC
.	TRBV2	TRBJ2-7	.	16	CASSEARGLSSYEQYF	TGTGCCAGCAGTGAAGCGCGAGGATTAAGCTCCTACGAGCAGTACTTC
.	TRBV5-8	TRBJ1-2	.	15	CASSLSPGSNYGYTF	TGTGCCAGCAGCTTGTCCCCAGGCAGTAACTATGGCTACACCTTC
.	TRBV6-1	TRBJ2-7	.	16	CASSEAGAGAGYEQYF	TGTGCCAGCAGTGAAGCGGGGGCAGGGGCTGGGTACGAGCAGTACTTC
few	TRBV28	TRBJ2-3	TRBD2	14	CASSLAGGADTQYF	TGTGCCAGCAGTTTAGCGGGGGGGGCGGATACGCAGTATTTT
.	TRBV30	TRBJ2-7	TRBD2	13	CAWRYGGSYEQYF	TGTGCCTGGCGTTACGGGGGGTCGTACGAGCAGTACTTC
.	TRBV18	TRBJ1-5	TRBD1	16	CASSPAGDRGGQPQHF	TGTGCCAGCTCGCCGGCTGGGGACAGGGGAGGCCAGCCCCAGCATTTT
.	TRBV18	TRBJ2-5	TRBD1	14	CASSPGQGKETQYF	TGTGCCAGCTCACCTGGACAGGGGAAAGAGACCCAGTACTTC
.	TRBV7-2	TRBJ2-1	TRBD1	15	CASSLVQGAFNEQFF	TGTGCCAGCAGCTTAGTACAGGGGGCTTTCAATGAGCAGTTCTTC
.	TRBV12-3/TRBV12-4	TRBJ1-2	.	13	CASSFGVNYGYTF	TGTGCCAGCAGTTTCGGGGTAAACTATGGCTACACCTTC
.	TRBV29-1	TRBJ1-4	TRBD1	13	CSVKQGPNEKLFF	TGCAGCGTTAAACAGGGGCCTAATGAAAAACTGTTTTTT
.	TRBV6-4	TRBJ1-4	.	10	CASIPRELFF	TGTGCCAGTATTCCCCGGGAACTGTTTTTT
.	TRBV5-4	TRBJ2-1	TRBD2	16	CASSSTGLAGDNEQFF	TGTGCCAGCAGCTCTACTGGACTAGCGGGGGACAATGAGCAGTTCTTC
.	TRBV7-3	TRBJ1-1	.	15	CASSLERGGDTEAFF	TGTGCCAGCAGCCTGGAGAGGGGCGGGGACACTGAAGCTTTCTTT
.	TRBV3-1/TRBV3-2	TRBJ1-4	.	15	CASSYRRRINEKLFF	TGTGCCAGCAGCTATCGGAGGAGGATTAATGAAAAACTGTTTTTT
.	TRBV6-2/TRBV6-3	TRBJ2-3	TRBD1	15	CASSQDRGYTDTQYF	TGTGCCAGCAGTCAGGACAGGGGTTACACAGATACGCAGTATTTT